This TCR beta chain derives from a study of shared clonotypes between healthy human individuals. Looked up from germline, CDR1 is LNHDA and CDR2 is SQIVND (reference sequence). CDR3 length: 17 residues. V gave up 3 bases and J gave up 0 bases, with 14 bases separating them. Sequencing used immunoSEQ multiplex PCR; TCRdb keeps in-frame clones, though not all of them. The top ten clones hold approximately 0.057% of a sample with under 600,000 clones, 97% of them seen once. The sequenced sample was naive CD4+ T cells sorted from blood. Subset given: CD45RA+ positively selected. The sequence was obtained from a woman aged 25 to 45 in good health. The rearrangement uses TRBV19 and TRBJ2-2; D tentatively reads TRBD1 or TRBD2 (6 bases each). The CDR3 region is CASSIWQGRPNTGELFF. The CDR3 region has the DNA TGTGCCAGTAGTATCTGGCAGGGGAGGCCGAACACCGGGGAGCTGTTTTTT.